A single sample gave rise to the 5 T cell receptor beta chains below, sequenced in a study of human T cells and chemical hapten exposure (dated by TCRdb to the early 2020s). Libraries were built with RACE. The data were produced on a NextSeq 500. TCRdb passed the public sequencing reads through fastp at Q25 and MiXCR, retaining productive beta sequences. Under each unique CDR3 protein, matching rows form one entry showing the most common genes and DNA. This sample gives about 110,000 distinct CDR3 sequences in total; less than 15% of them show up just once. Clones ranked in the top ten supply roughly 1.6% of the sample. According to the study, the label for this sample's time point signals: pre-sensitization, week 0. The treatment or condition label here, explained by the study, means: therapeutic diphenylcyclopropenone sensitization with weekly scalp DPC. The specimen comprised whole blood, sampled in connection with sensitization to the hapten diphenylcyclopropenone (DPC). These receptors were taken from a woman between 45 and 65 years old with alopecia areata. Some clones in this sample may be carry-over from other donors' samples.

V and J are TRBV12-3 or TRBV12-4 and TRBJ2-5; 14 positions agree with TRBD2. The length of the CDR3 is 15 residues. The ends lost 6 bases at V and 5 bases at J; junction bases unmatched: 5. The DNA for the CDR3 is TGTGCCAGCAGCCCCGGGACTAGCGGGAGTGAGACCCAGTACTTC. Translation: CASSPGTSGSETQYF.

This clonotype was observed a handful of times. The V gene is TRBV29-1, the J gene TRBJ2-3; D may be TRBD2 (5 bases). Germline V lookup: CDR1 SQVTM, CDR2 ANQGSEA. This CDR3 spans 13 amino acids. V was pared by 4 bases and J by 4 bases, with 12 bases between. The CDR3 DNA follows: TGCAGCGTTGGAGTTAGCGCGGCAGATACGCAGTATTTT. It yields the protein CSVGVSAADTQYF.

The rearrangement joins TRBV6-1 to TRBJ2-2; TRBD2 matches 7 bases. From germline, CDR1 is MNHNS and CDR2 SASEGT. The CDR3 runs 14 residues. The V and J ends lost 7 bases and 3 bases, in that order; junction bases with no gene match: 5. The CDR3 nucleotides read TGTGCCAGCACCGGGACTATATACACCGGGGAGCTGTTTTTT. It specifies CASTGTIYTGELFF.

This clonotype was recorded at least ten times. The chain combines TRBV29-1 with TRBJ2-5, with 7 nucleotides matching TRBD2. V was pared by 4 bases and J by 1 base, with 6 bases of the junction left unmatched. CDR3 length: 14 residues. From germline, CDR1 is SQVTM and CDR2 ANQGSEA. The CDR3 spells CSVVPGGIQETQYF. CDR3 nucleotide sequence: TGCAGCGTTGTCCCCGGGGGGATCCAAGAGACCCAGTACTTC.

This clonotype was counted a few times. The gene calls are TRBV6-5 and TRBJ2-3; a weak D match, TRBD1 (6 bases). V was shortened by 8 bases and J by 4 bases, with 19 bases between the two germline ends. CDR3 length: 15 amino acids. Germline values: CDR1 MNHEY, CDR2 SVGAGI. Here the CDR3 DNA reads TGTGCCAGCCGTCCCCGAACAGGGTTGGCAGATACGCAGTATTTT. This translates into CASRPRTGLADTQYF.